A selection of T cell receptor beta chains follows, all from one sample in a study of blood T cell repertoires in COVID-19. TCRdb's copy holds only in-frame clones and misses some; the assay was immunoSEQ multiplex PCR. This table holds over 200,000 clones, roughly 80% found once. Sequenced input: peripheral blood. All receptors come from a woman between 35 and 50 years old with active or convalescent COVID-19. CDR3s include the opening cysteine and the closing phenylalanine or tryptophan. A D gene is named only where the DNA matches it firmly. Size is omitted from some rows. Given values are once, few, many or a class for expanded clones.

d_gene	abundance	v_gene	len	j_gene	CDR3aa	CDR3nt
.	.	TRBV5-6	14	TRBJ1-5	CASSLGTANQPQHF	TGTGCCAGCAGCTTGGGTACAGCTAATCAGCCCCAGCATTTT
.	.	TRBV25-1	13	TRBJ1-1	CASSELARNEAFF	TGTGCCAGCAGTGAATTAGCGCGGAATGAAGCTTTCTTT
.	.	TRBV14	14	TRBJ1-1	CASSQGGRDTEAFF	TGTGCCAGCAGCCAAGGAGGCAGAGACACTGAAGCTTTCTTT
.	.	TRBV30	12	TRBJ2-7	CAWSVRGPEQYF	TGTGCCTGGAGTGTGCGGGGCCCCGAGCAGTACTTC
.	.	TRBV12-3/TRBV12-4	12	TRBJ1-3	CASSFAGNTIYF	TGTGCCAGCAGTTTCGCGGGAAACACCATATATTTT
.	few	TRBV30	16	TRBJ1-3	CAWSTGTGGSGNTIYF	TGTGCCTGGAGTACCGGGACTGGAGGCTCAGGAAACACCATATATTTT
.	.	TRBV19	15	TRBJ2-2	CASSTPDTHTGELFF	TGTGCCAGTAGTACTCCGGACACACACACCGGGGAGCTGTTTTTT
TRBD1	many	TRBV7-9	14	TRBJ1-2	CASSRSGTGFGYTF	TGTGCCAGCAGTCGCAGTGGGACAGGGTTTGGCTACACCTTC
.	.	TRBV6-5	15	TRBJ1-6	CASSYSFGGSSPLHF	TGTGCCAGCAGTTACTCCTTTGGCGGGAGTTCACCCCTCCACTTT
TRBD1	.	TRBV5-1	13	TRBJ1-1	CASSAGTGGDAFF	TGCGCCAGCAGCGCCGGGACAGGGGGAGATGCTTTCTTT
TRBD2	.	TRBV5-1	17	TRBJ2-2	CASSLGPGTSGSGELFF	TGCGCCAGCAGCTTGGGCCCCGGGACTAGCGGGAGCGGGGAGCTGTTTTTT
.	.	TRBV18	13	TRBJ2-7	CASSLGVGYEQYF	TGTGCCAGCTCACTTGGAGTGGGCTACGAGCAGTACTTC
TRBD1	.	TRBV28	15	TRBJ1-2	CASSLWDREIFGYTF	TGTGCCAGCAGTTTGTGGGACAGGGAGATTTTTGGCTACACCTTC
.	.	TRBV2	15	TRBJ1-2	CASSEALLQPGGYTF	TGTGCCAGCAGTGAAGCGCTTCTACAGCCGGGGGGCTACACCTTC
TRBD1	.	TRBV2	13	TRBJ1-2	CASVGQGLFGYTF	TGTGCCTCCGTAGGACAGGGGTTATTTGGCTACACCTTC
.	.	TRBV5-1	14	TRBJ2-3	CASSRAGETDTQYF	TGCGCCAGCAGCCGGGCCGGGGAAACAGATACGCAGTATTTT
.	.	TRBV24-1	14	TRBJ1-2	CATSDGMSNYGYTF	TGTGCCACCAGTGACGGGATGTCCAACTATGGCTACACCTTC
.	.	TRBV5-1	14	TRBJ1-1	CASSLDRMNTEAFF	TGCGCCAGCAGCTTAGACAGAATGAACACTGAAGCTTTCTTT
.	.	TRBV9	14	TRBJ1-1	CASSVGRLNTEAFF	TGTGCCAGCAGCGTAGGGAGGCTGAACACTGAAGCTTTCTTT
TRBD1	.	TRBV5-1	14	TRBJ2-7	CASSFDRGAYEQYF	TGCGCCAGCAGCTTTGACAGGGGGGCCTACGAGCAGTACTTC
TRBD1	.	TRBV27	17	TRBJ1-5	CASRPLGQGYSNQPQHF	TGTGCCAGCAGACCACTGGGACAGGGATACAGCAATCAGCCCCAGCATTTT
.	many	TRBV2	14	TRBJ1-5	CASGTGVSNQPQHF	TGTGCCAGCGGGACGGGGGTGAGCAATCAGCCCCAGCATTTT